A single TCR beta chain is shown here with its context. The data originate from a study of blood T cell repertoires in COVID-19. Study-wide background: COVID-19 samples from acute and convalescent phases originated in the United States, Italy and Spain. PBMCs, B-cell-depleted T cells, or T cells were the source of the cDNA or gDNA that made up the material.

Authors' analysis steps: Using reference gene primer amplification, nucleated cell counts were estimated. Sequenced by immunoSEQ multiplex PCR; TCRdb stores in-frame clones only, minus some. V and J calls and clone size are those listed in that table; D and trimming were worked out from the DNA. The sample carries approximately 75,000 clones, roughly 82% recorded once. This clonotype was obtained from a woman between 45 and 60 years old with acute or convalescent COVID-19. Sequencing was performed on peripheral blood.

The CDR3 loop is CASSVLSGSLGETQYF. As DNA, the CDR3 is TGTGCCAGCAGCGTCCTTAGCGGGAGTCTTGGAGAGACCCAGTACTTC. This rearrangement joins TRBV7-8 to TRBJ2-5; 9 bases map to TRBD2. The CDR3 is made up of 16 amino acids. Trimming cost V 5 bases and J 4 bases; bases outside gene matches: 11. Germline-derived CDR1 and CDR2 are SGHVS and FQNEAQ.